The 19 T cell receptor beta chains below come from one sample, sequenced in a study of blood T cell repertoires in COVID-19. The assay was immunoSEQ multiplex PCR, and TCRdb's table has in-frame clones only and misses some. The sample consists of around 65,000 clones, roughly 79% of them appearing once. The sample was peripheral blood. All receptors come from a man aged 55 to 70 with acute or convalescent COVID-19.

The CDR3 is CASSPRNANTGELFF. DNA of the CDR3: TGTGCCAGCTCACCCAGGAACGCGAACACCGGGGAGCTGTTTTTT. V and J are TRBV18 and TRBJ2-2; no firm D call. Germline lookup yields CDR1 KGHSH and CDR2 LQKENI. The CDR3 consists of 15 residues. Trimming took 3 bases from V and 0 from J, leaving 8 bases between them. Full variable domain (outside the CDR3, taken from reference TRBV18 and TRBJ2-2): NAGVMQNPRHLVRRRGQEARLRCSPMKGHSHVYWYRQLPEEGLKFMVYLQKENIIDESGMPKERFSAEFPKEGPSILRIQQVVRGDSAAYFCASSPRNANTGELFFGEGSRLTVL.

This clone has just a few counts. The genes are TRBV9 and TRBJ1-5, with 10 bases fitting TRBD1. This CDR3 is 15 amino acids long. V lost 3 bases to trimming and J lost 6 bases; unmatched junction nucleotides: 6. Germline CDR1 SGDLS, CDR2 YYNGEE. The CDR3 sequence: CASSGTGTGVQPQHF. In DNA, the CDR3 is TGTGCCAGCAGCGGAACCGGGACAGGGGTTCAGCCCCAGCATTTT.

Ten or more counts support this clone. V usage is TRBV6-5 and J usage is TRBJ2-1, with D hard to call. The V end was cut by 4 bases, the J end by 0 bases, with 4 bases between. Looked up from germline, CDR1 is MNHEY and CDR2 is SVGAGI. This CDR3 spans 13 amino acids. The chain's CDR3 is CASSLSSYNEQFF. CDR3 bases: TGTGCCAGCAGTTTGAGCTCCTACAATGAGCAGTTCTTC.

This chain links TRBV3-1 (or the pseudogene TRBV3-2) with TRBJ2-7; possible D gene TRBD2, 7 bases. The germline gives CDR1 LGHDT, CDR2 YNNKEL (reference sequence). The CDR3 is 17 amino acids. The V and J ends lost 5 bases and 1 base respectively, with 21 bases between them. CDR3 loop: CASSSRGGAGTSYEQYF. The DNA for the CDR3 is TGTGCCAGCAGCTCAAGGGGGGGGGCAGGGACATCCTACGAGCAGTACTTC.

CDR3 bases: TGTGCCAGAAGCTTGGGACTAGAAGAGACCCAGTACTTC. Translating it yields CARSLGLEETQYF. The chain employs TRBV5-3 and TRBJ2-5, with D possibly being TRBD2 (6 bases). TRBV5-3 is designated an ORF whose function remains uncertain. CDR3 size: 13 residues. Trimming shortened V by 0 bases and J by 3 bases, and 6 bases separated the two germline ends.

This clone was detected ten times or more. The chain has TRBV4-3 and TRBJ1-3; weak D call: TRBD1 (6 bases). Trimming shortened V by 2 bases and J by 0 bases, and 8 bases separated the two germline ends. The CDR3 extends over 15 amino acids. The germline V gene encodes CDR1 LGHNA and CDR2 YSLEER. CDR3 DNA: TGCGCCAGCAGCCAACAACAGGGCTCTGGAAACACCATATATTTT. Its protein is CASSQQQGSGNTIYF.

The genes are TRBV6-6 and TRBJ2-7, with 7 nucleotides matching TRBD2. Losses at the gene ends were 2 bases for V and 0 bases for J; bases not matched to a gene: 7. Germline-derived CDR1 and CDR2 are MNHNY and SVGAGI (reference sequence). The CDR3 is 16 residues long. CDR3: CASSYGSGVLSYEQYF. For the CDR3, the DNA is TGTGCCAGCAGTTACGGGAGCGGGGTCCTCTCCTACGAGCAGTACTTC.

The genes are TRBV5-4 and TRBJ2-5; D perhaps matches TRBD1 (6 bases). There are 14 residues in the CDR3. Trimming took 0 bases from V and 4 from J, leaving 10 bases between them. CDR1 and CDR2 from the germline V gene are SGHNT and YYREEE (reference sequence). CDR3 residues: CASSLDRVAETQYF. Written as DNA, the CDR3 is TGTGCCAGCAGCTTGGACAGGGTTGCAGAGACCCAGTACTTC. Full variable domain (rest looked up from reference TRBV5-4 and TRBJ2-5): ETGVTQSPTHLIKTRGQQVTLRCSSQSGHNTVSWYQQALGQGPQFIFQYYREEENGRGNFPPRFSGLQFPNYSSELNVNALELDDSALYLCASSLDRVAETQYFGPGTRLLVL.

CDR3 nucleotides: TGTGCCAGCAGCCAAGATCTAACTAGCGGATCCTACGAGCAGTACTTC. This encodes CASSQDLTSGSYEQYF. The J gene is TRBJ2-7, the V gene TRBV4-2, with 8 bases that match TRBD2. The length of the CDR3 is 16 residues. The junction had 5 bases not matched to a gene; V was cut back by 0 bases and J by 1 base. CDR1 is LGHNA and CDR2 is YNFKEQ in the germline V gene.

This clone was counted only a few times. The chain has TRBV5-4 and TRBJ1-2; 8 positions agree with TRBD1. The CDR3 runs to 15 residues. J lost 3 bases, V lost 4 bases, and 8 bases had no gene match. The germline V gene encodes CDR1 SGHNT and CDR2 YYREEE (reference sequence). This chain's CDR3 is CASSPGQGGHYGYTF. The CDR3 coding sequence is TGTGCCAGCAGCCCCGGACAGGGAGGTCACTATGGCTACACCTTC.

V and J are TRBV7-9 and TRBJ1-5, with D possibly matching TRBD1 (6 bases). V was cut by 3 bases and J by 2 bases, with 11 bases left in between. The germline V gene has CDR1 SEHNR and CDR2 FQNEAQ (reference sequence). This CDR3 comprises 15 residues. Written as DNA, the CDR3 is TGTGCCAGCAGCTTTGGGGGCGTGGGCAATCAGCCCCAGCATTTT. Protein: CASSFGGVGNQPQHF. The full variable domain, rest sourced from reference TRBV7-9 and TRBJ1-5, is DTGVSQNPRHKITKRGQNVTFRCDPISEHNRLYWYRQTLGQGPEFLTYFQNEAQLEKSRLLSDRFSAERPKGSFSTLEIQRTEQGDSAMYLCASSFGGVGNQPQHFGDGTRLSIL.

The table lists this clone with a few counts. This chain connects TRBV19 to TRBJ1-1, with 10 bases matching TRBD1. Germline V gene data show CDR1 as LNHDA and CDR2 as SQIVND (reference sequence). The V segment lost 10 bases and the J segment 9 bases; nucleotides outside the gene matches: 8. This CDR3 has 12 residues. This CDR3 reads CATAGQGRKAFF. Written as DNA, the CDR3 is TGTGCCACTGCGGGACAGGGGAGAAAAGCTTTCTTT. The variable domain in full, completed from reference TRBV19 and TRBJ1-1, reads DGGITQSPKYLFRKEGQNVTLSCEQNLNHDAMYWYRQDPGQGLRLIYYSQIVNDFQKGDIAEGYSVSREKKESFPLTVTSAQKNPTAFYLCATAGQGRKAFFGQGTRLTVV.

In its sample, this clone was seen once. The J gene is TRBJ1-2, the V gene TRBV7-3, with a tentative D call TRBD1 (6 bases). Trimming pared 5 bases from V and 3 bases from J, leaving 16 bases between. CDR1 is SGHTA, CDR2 FQGTGA, per germline. The CDR3 extends over 15 amino acids. CDR3 sequence: CASSPDPEGDYGYTF. The CDR3 coding sequence is TGTGCCAGCAGCCCGGACCCTGAGGGGGACTATGGCTACACCTTC. The full variable domain, rest sourced from reference TRBV7-3 and TRBJ1-2, is GAGVSQTPSNKVTEKGKYVELRCDPISGHTALYWYRQSLGQGPEFLIYFQGTGAADDSGLPNDRFFAVRPEGSVSTLKIQRTERGDSAVYLCASSPDPEGDYGYTFGSGTRLTVV.

The genes are TRBV19 and TRBJ1-5; maybe TRBD1 (5 bases). The CDR3 runs 15 residues. V lost 8 bases and J lost 4, with 18 bases in between. Germline lookup yields CDR1 LNHDA and CDR2 SQIVND (reference sequence). This chain's CDR3 is CASQYLMGGNQPQHF. The CDR3 DNA sequence: TGTGCCAGTCAGTATCTGATGGGGGGGAATCAGCCCCAGCATTTT.

This clone has only a few counts. The V gene is TRBV3-1 (or the pseudogene TRBV3-2), the J gene TRBJ1-2; 9 bases match TRBD1. The length of the CDR3 is 15 residues. From germline, CDR1 is LGHDT and CDR2 YNNKEL (reference sequence). V shed 4 bases and J 8 bases; nucleotides not matched to a gene: 11. In nucleotides, the CDR3 is TGTGCCAGCAGCCCGGGACAGGGACCTATGCGGGGCTACACCTTC. The encoded protein is CASSPGQGPMRGYTF.

V is TRBV19 and J is TRBJ2-7, with 8 bases matching TRBD1. The CDR3 runs to 16 residues. The J segment lost 3 bases and the V segment lost 2 bases, leaving 9 bases of the junction unmatched. Germline V gene sequence: CDR1 LNHDA, CDR2 SQIVND (reference sequence). As DNA, the CDR3 is TGTGCCAGTAGTATAACCCACGGACAGGGCCTCTACGAGCAGTACTTC. This encodes CASSITHGQGLYEQYF.

This rearrangement joins TRBV10-2 to TRBJ1-4, with D possibly being TRBD1 (5 bases). Per germline, CDR1 WSHSY and CDR2 SAAADI. The CDR3 has 14 amino acids. The V and J ends lost 4 bases and 7 bases respectively, with 13 bases between them. The DNA for the CDR3 is TGCGCCAGCAGTGTGGAGTGGGGGGGTGAAAAACTGTTTTTT. Translated: CASSVEWGGEKLFF.

The chain joins TRBV10-1 to TRBJ1-1; perhaps TRBD1 as D (6 bases). The V and J ends lost 6 bases and 1 base respectively, with 18 bases between them. Germline V gene data show CDR1 as WNHNN and CDR2 as SYGVQD (reference sequence). The CDR3 spans 16 residues. CDR3 in amino acids: CASRDSRQDQNTEAFF. DNA for the CDR3: TGCGCCAGCAGAGATTCCCGACAGGACCAGAACACTGAAGCTTTCTTT.

This clone was seen a handful of times. This sequence joins TRBV5-6 and TRBJ1-2; D is ambiguous. CDR1 and CDR2 from the germline V gene are SGHDT and YYEEEE. Trimming took off 2 bases at V and 4 bases at J, with 9 bases between the two ends. This CDR3 has 13 amino acids. The CDR3 DNA sequence: TGTGCCAGCAGCTTCCAAACACCCTATGGCTACACCTTC. Its translation: CASSFQTPYGYTF.